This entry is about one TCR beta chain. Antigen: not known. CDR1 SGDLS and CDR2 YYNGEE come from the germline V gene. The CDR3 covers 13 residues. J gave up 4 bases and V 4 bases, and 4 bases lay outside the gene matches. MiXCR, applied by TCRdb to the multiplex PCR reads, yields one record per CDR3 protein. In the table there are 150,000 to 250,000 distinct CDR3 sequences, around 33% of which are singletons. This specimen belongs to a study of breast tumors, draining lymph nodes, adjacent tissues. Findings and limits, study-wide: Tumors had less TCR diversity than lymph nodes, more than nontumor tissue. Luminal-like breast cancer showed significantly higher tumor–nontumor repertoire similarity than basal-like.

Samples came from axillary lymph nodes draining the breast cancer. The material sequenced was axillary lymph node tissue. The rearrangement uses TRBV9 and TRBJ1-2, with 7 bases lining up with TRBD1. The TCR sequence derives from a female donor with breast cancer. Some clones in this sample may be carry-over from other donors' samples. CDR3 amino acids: CASSLTGSYGYTF. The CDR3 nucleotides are TGTGCCAGCAGCCTGACAGGGAGCTATGGCTACACCTTC. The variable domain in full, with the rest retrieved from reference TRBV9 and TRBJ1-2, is DSGVTQTPKHLITATGQRVTLRCSPRSGDLSVYWYQQSLDQGLQFLIQYYNGEERAKGNILERFSAQQFPDLHSELNLSSLELGDSALYFCASSLTGSYGYTFGSGTRLTVV.